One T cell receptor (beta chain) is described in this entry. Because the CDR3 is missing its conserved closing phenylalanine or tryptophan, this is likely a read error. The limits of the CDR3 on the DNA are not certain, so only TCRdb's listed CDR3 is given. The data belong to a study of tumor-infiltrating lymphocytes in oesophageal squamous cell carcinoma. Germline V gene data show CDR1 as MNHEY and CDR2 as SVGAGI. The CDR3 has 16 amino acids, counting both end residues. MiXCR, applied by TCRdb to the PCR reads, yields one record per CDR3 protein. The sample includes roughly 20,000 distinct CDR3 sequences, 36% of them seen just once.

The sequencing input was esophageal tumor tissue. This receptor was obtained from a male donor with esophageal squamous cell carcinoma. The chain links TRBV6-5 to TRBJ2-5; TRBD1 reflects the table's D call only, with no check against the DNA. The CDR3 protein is CASSYLSTDYGYTFGS.